A selection of T cell receptor beta chains follows, all from one sample in a study of monozygotic twins with inflammatory bowel disease. TCRdb reanalyzed the 5' RACE reads and collapses them to one entry per CDR3 protein, without DNA. The sample includes around 190,000 distinct CDR3 sequences. The sample was blood. These receptor sequences come from a human donor with ulcerative colitis or Crohn's disease, or a healthy co-twin of an affected twin (not recorded which). Both conserved end residues are part of each CDR3.

cdr3_aa: CASSLAVGGWWRELFF
v_call: TRBV5-6
j_call: TRBJ2-2

cdr3_aa: CASSYSIQGSNEQFF
v_call: TRBV6-5
j_call: TRBJ2-1

cdr3_aa: CASSLGGVGQPQHF
v_call: TRBV5-1
j_call: TRBJ1-5

cdr3_aa: CASSVTGTGGVEPQHF
v_call: TRBV5-1
j_call: TRBJ1-5

cdr3_aa: CASSPWDYTTDTQYF
v_call: TRBV11-2
j_call: TRBJ2-3

cdr3_aa: CASSRDRSGSLYYGYTF
v_call: TRBV4-1
j_call: TRBJ1-2

cdr3_aa: CASSLIPNQPQHF
v_call: TRBV5-8
j_call: TRBJ1-5

cdr3_aa: CSARDRSGGLNEQFF
v_call: TRBV20-1
j_call: TRBJ2-1

cdr3_aa: CASSFQGPPYEQYF
v_call: TRBV27
j_call: TRBJ2-7

cdr3_aa: CASSLGLADTDTQYF
v_call: TRBV11-2
j_call: TRBJ2-3

cdr3_aa: CASSPVVAYEQYF
v_call: TRBV18
j_call: TRBJ2-7

cdr3_aa: CASSQDTSGGTTDTQYF
v_call: TRBV4-2
j_call: TRBJ2-3

cdr3_aa: CASSLVRGYEQYF
v_call: TRBV5-5
j_call: TRBJ2-7

cdr3_aa: CASSRWTPTDTQYF
v_call: TRBV6-1
j_call: TRBJ2-3

cdr3_aa: CASSEEKNSNQPQHF
v_call: TRBV2
j_call: TRBJ1-5

cdr3_aa: CASSPGLRQNGYTF
v_call: TRBV7-2
j_call: TRBJ1-2

cdr3_aa: CSASQNNQPQHF
v_call: TRBV20-1
j_call: TRBJ1-5

cdr3_aa: CASSLGQGTAEAFF
v_call: TRBV7-9
j_call: TRBJ1-1

cdr3_aa: CSARTLGQAVDTQYF
v_call: TRBV20-1
j_call: TRBJ2-3

cdr3_aa: CASSLRQDSYEQYF
v_call: TRBV27
j_call: TRBJ2-7

cdr3_aa: CASSLGGALETQYF
v_call: TRBV7-2
j_call: TRBJ2-5

cdr3_aa: CASSLSGPGDQPQHF
v_call: TRBV27
j_call: TRBJ1-5

cdr3_aa: CASRGPVEAFF
v_call: TRBV19
j_call: TRBJ1-1

cdr3_aa: CASSLSGGITNEQFF
v_call: TRBV27
j_call: TRBJ2-1

cdr3_aa: CASSQGHGGLTYEQYF
v_call: TRBV3-1
j_call: TRBJ2-7

cdr3_aa: CASSLAGPASGNTIYF
v_call: TRBV5-1
j_call: TRBJ1-3

cdr3_aa: CASSPRLALETQYF
v_call: TRBV5-5
j_call: TRBJ2-5

cdr3_aa: CAISESGRGDQPQHF
v_call: TRBV10-3
j_call: TRBJ1-5

cdr3_aa: CSARGQGTDTQYF
v_call: TRBV20-1
j_call: TRBJ2-3

cdr3_aa: CASSRQSTGYAQYF
v_call: TRBV3-1
j_call: TRBJ2-7

cdr3_aa: CASSLGGRPYEQYF
v_call: TRBV7-6
j_call: TRBJ2-7

cdr3_aa: CASSGLGEDNSPLHF
v_call: TRBV5-1
j_call: TRBJ1-6

cdr3_aa: CASSSGGPYNEQFF
v_call: TRBV27
j_call: TRBJ2-1

cdr3_aa: CASSLGAAGATGELFF
v_call: TRBV7-6
j_call: TRBJ2-2

cdr3_aa: CASSSSQYNSPLHF
v_call: TRBV11-2
j_call: TRBJ1-6

cdr3_aa: CASSQTGGKDTQYF
v_call: TRBV7-2
j_call: TRBJ2-3

cdr3_aa: CASSDRNQPQHF
v_call: TRBV7-2
j_call: TRBJ1-5

cdr3_aa: CASSLGPVGDTGELFF
v_call: TRBV5-1
j_call: TRBJ2-2

cdr3_aa: CASSLGGSEKGYTF
v_call: TRBV11-2
j_call: TRBJ1-2